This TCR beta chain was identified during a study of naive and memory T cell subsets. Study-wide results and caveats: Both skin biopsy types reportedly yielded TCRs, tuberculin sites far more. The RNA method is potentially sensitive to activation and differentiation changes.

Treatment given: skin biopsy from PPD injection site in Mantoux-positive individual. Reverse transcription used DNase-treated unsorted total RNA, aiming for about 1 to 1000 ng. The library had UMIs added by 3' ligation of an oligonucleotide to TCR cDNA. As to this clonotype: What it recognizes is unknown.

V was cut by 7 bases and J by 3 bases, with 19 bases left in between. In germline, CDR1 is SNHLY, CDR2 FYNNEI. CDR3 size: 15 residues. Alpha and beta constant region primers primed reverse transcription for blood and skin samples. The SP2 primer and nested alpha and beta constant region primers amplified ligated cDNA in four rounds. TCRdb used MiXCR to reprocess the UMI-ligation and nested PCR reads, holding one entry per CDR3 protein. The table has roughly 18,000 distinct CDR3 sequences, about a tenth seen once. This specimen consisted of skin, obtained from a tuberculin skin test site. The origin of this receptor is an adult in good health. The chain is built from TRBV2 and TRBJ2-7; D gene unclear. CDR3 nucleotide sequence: TGTGCCAGCAACCACCGACCCTCGCTCGGCTACGAGCAGTACTTC. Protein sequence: CASNHRPSLGYEQYF. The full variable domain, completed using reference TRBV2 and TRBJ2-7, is EPEVTQTPSHQVTQMGQEVILRCVPISNHLYFYWYRQILGQKVEFLVSFYNNEISEKSEIFDDQFSVERPDGSNFTLKIRSTKLEDSAMYFCASNHRPSLGYEQYFGPGTRLTVT.